This T cell receptor beta chain was identified during a study of tumor-infiltrating lymphocytes in primary liver carcinoma. As for the study in general: Those sampled were patients whose primary liver carcinoma was treated by surgical resection. Findings and caveats of the study: Researchers did not compare CD4+ and CD8+ repertoires, as samples were bulk unsorted. Tumors and blood were compared for top-250-clone fraction, and tumors had the significantly higher value (p = 0.039).

Germline DNA was extracted alongside blood RNA, which was obtained from unsorted whole blood. A primer in the constant region served to generate TCR beta cDNA from 450 to 600 ng of total RNA. Three nested multiplex PCR rounds, a slightly modified ARM-PCR method, built the TCR beta libraries. Both of the initial two PCR rounds ran for nine to ten cycles and employed TRBV1-TRBV30 forward primers alongside a C-beta reverse primer. TCRdb re-analysed the multiplex PCR reads in MiXCR, keeping a single row per CDR3 protein. This table holds 300,000 to 400,000 distinct CDR3 sequences, 65% found once. V trimming: 11 bases; J trimming: 3 bases; junction bases outside the gene matches: 19. CDR3 size: 16 residues. Germline V gene lookup returns CDR1 ENHRY and CDR2 SYGVKD. In the case of this clonotype: What it binds is not known.

Sequencing input: peripheral blood. The V and J genes are TRBV10-3 and TRBJ2-7; TRBD2 agrees at 7 bases. The clonotype comes from a man aged 35 to 55 with primary liver carcinoma and hepatitis B virus infection. CDR3 loop: CAVTSSGRARVYEQYF. In DNA, the CDR3 is TGTGCCGTCACATCTAGTGGGAGGGCCAGGGTCTACGAGCAGTACTTC.